The rows below give T cell receptor beta chains drawn from one sample of a study of cytomegalovirus exposure and HLA in healthy donors. Measured with immunoSEQ multiplex PCR; TCRdb has only the in-frame clones, and not every one. The sample records about 130,000 clones, 70% to 75% being singletons. The sequencing sample was made of PBMCs. The source of these receptors is a male donor in good health and CMV-seronegative. Each CDR3 is given with its conserved first and last residue. A D gene is named only where the DNA matches it firmly. Clone size, where shown, is once, few, many, or a class for clones that have expanded.

cdr3_nt cdr3_aa cdr3_length j_call v_call clone_size d_call
TGTGCCAGCAGCCCGGGACAGCTCAATCAGCCCCAGCATTTT CASSPGQLNQPQHF 14 TRBJ1-5 TRBV4-2 NA TRBD1
TGTGCCAGCACCCTCAAGGGGATCTATAGCAATCAGCCCCAGCATTTT CASTLKGIYSNQPQHF 16 TRBJ1-5 TRBV28 few NA
TGTGCCAGCAGCCCCGGGACTCATTCCTACGAGCAGTACTTC CASSPGTHSYEQYF 14 TRBJ2-7 TRBV7-9 NA NA
TGTGCCAGCTCCTCCCAGAGGGCCTACGAGCAGTACTTC CASSSQRAYEQYF 13 TRBJ2-7 TRBV6-1 NA NA
TGTGCCAGCAGTGCCCCGGGACAGCTTATCTCCTACGAGCAGTACTTC CASSAPGQLISYEQYF 16 TRBJ2-7 TRBV28 NA TRBD1
TGTGCCAGCAGCCCCCACCCCGGCGGGGAGCTGTTTTTT CASSPHPGGELFF 13 TRBJ2-2 TRBV7-9 few NA
TGCGCCAGCAGCTTCAACTACGCAGCCAGGGGGGCCGACTTCTATGGCTACACCTTC CASSFNYAARGADFYGYTF 19 TRBJ1-2 TRBV5-1 NA TRBD1
TGTGCCAGCTCACCCTACGACAGGGTTTCCTACGAGCAGTACTTC CASSPYDRVSYEQYF 15 TRBJ2-7 TRBV18 NA TRBD1
TGTGCCAGCTCGTATCGGACAGCTTCCTACAATGAGCAGTTCTTC CASSYRTASYNEQFF 15 TRBJ2-1 TRBV18 NA NA
TGTGCCAGCAGCCCTAACGCAATATACGAGCAGTACTTC CASSPNAIYEQYF 13 TRBJ2-7 TRBV5-5 NA NA
TGTGCCAGCAGCCAAGGTGCGTACGAGCAGTACTTC CASSQGAYEQYF 12 TRBJ2-7 TRBV14 NA NA
TGTGCCAGCTCCCTACAGGAGACGCGGTCACCCCTCCACTTT CASSLQETRSPLHF 14 TRBJ1-6 TRBV18 NA NA
TGCGCCAGCAGCCAAGCGGACAGCCCCATCAACGAGCAGTACTTC CASSQADSPINEQYF 15 TRBJ2-7 TRBV4-3 NA NA
TGTGCCAGTAGTATAGTCCAGGGGGCGAACACCGGGGAGCTGTTTTTT CASSIVQGANTGELFF 16 TRBJ2-2 TRBV19 few TRBD1
TGCAGCGCCGTGACAGGGGCCGTGGGGGAAAACACCATATATTTT CSAVTGAVGENTIYF 15 TRBJ1-3 TRBV29-1 few TRBD1
TGTGCCAGCAGCGCAGATACGCAGTATTTT CASSADTQYF 10 TRBJ2-3 TRBV6-1 NA NA
TGTGCCAGCAGTTTATTTGAATTAGCGAAGAACTACGAGCAGTACTTC CASSLFELAKNYEQYF 16 TRBJ2-7 TRBV28 NA NA
TGCAGCGTTGAACTTGGAATTGCTAGCGGGAGCTCCTACGAGCAGTACTTC CSVELGIASGSSYEQYF 17 TRBJ2-7 TRBV29-1 NA TRBD2
TGTGCCAGCAGTGAATTGGACAGGGTAGACTTC CASSELDRVDF 11 TRBJ2-7 TRBV6-1 NA TRBD1
TGTGCCAGTAGTGCTAGCGGGGTTAGCACAGATACGCAGTATTTT CASSASGVSTDTQYF 15 TRBJ2-3 TRBV19 NA TRBD2
TGCAGCGTTGAAGAAGGTCGGGGTTACGAGCAGTACTTC CSVEEGRGYEQYF 13 TRBJ2-7 TRBV29-1 once NA
TGTGCCAGCAGCAGAGACAGGGGGGGCACAGATACGCAGTATTTT CASSRDRGGTDTQYF 15 TRBJ2-3 TRBV9 NA TRBD1
TGTGCCAGCAGCTTAGCCTCGGGACAGACCTACAATGAGCAGTTCTTC CASSLASGQTYNEQFF 16 TRBJ2-1 TRBV11-2 NA TRBD1
TGTGCCAGCAGCTCCCGGAGGACAGGGGGCTCTACAGATACGCAGTATTTT CASSSRRTGGSTDTQYF 17 TRBJ2-3 TRBV11-2 NA TRBD1
TGTGCCATCACATGGACGGGAAGGTCGTTT CAITWTGRSF 10 TRBJ1-3 TRBV10-3 NA NA
TGTGCCAGCAGCCCTCGGGACACGACGGCCGAGCAGTACTTC CASSPRDTTAEQYF 14 TRBJ2-7 TRBV4-2 NA NA
TGTGCCAGCAGCTCTAGACAGGGGACAAGCACAGATACGCAGTATTTT CASSSRQGTSTDTQYF 16 TRBJ2-3 TRBV7-2 NA TRBD1
TGTGCCAGCAGCTTAACGGTAACCTACGAGCAGTACTTC CASSLTVTYEQYF 13 TRBJ2-7 TRBV7-2 NA NA
TGTGCCAGCAGCTACAATCAGGGGTTCAAGGGCACTGAAGCTTTCTTT CASSYNQGFKGTEAFF 16 TRBJ1-1 TRBV7-2 NA NA
TGTGCCAGTAGTCCTCCGGGACACCCGAACACTGAAGCTTTCTTT CASSPPGHPNTEAFF 15 TRBJ1-1 TRBV19 NA NA
TGTGCCAGCAGACCAAACCAGGGGGCCTACGAGCAGTACTTC CASRPNQGAYEQYF 14 TRBJ2-7 TRBV28 NA TRBD1
TGTGCCAGCAGTTTGGACGTAACTAGCGGCCCGAACGAGCAGTACTTC CASSLDVTSGPNEQYF 16 TRBJ2-7 TRBV27 few TRBD2
TGTGCCAGCAGCCGAGGAGGGGCTAGCGCCCTCGGGTCCTACAATGAGCAGTTCTTC CASSRGGASALGSYNEQFF 19 TRBJ2-1 TRBV21-1 NA NA
TGTGCCAGCACAAGACAGGGGACCGCGCAGTACTTC CASTRQGTAQYF 12 TRBJ2-7 TRBV28 NA TRBD1
TGTGCCAGCAGCTATTCTAGCGGGAGGGCCTTCGAGCAGTACTTC CASSYSSGRAFEQYF 15 TRBJ2-7 TRBV28 NA TRBD2
TGTGCCAGCAGCTTGGGAGGAGCTGGAGGAAACACCATATATTTT CASSLGGAGGNTIYF 15 TRBJ1-3 TRBV5-4 NA NA
TGTGCCAGCAGTTTATATCAGGGAGATACGCAGTATTTT CASSLYQGDTQYF 13 TRBJ2-3 TRBV27 few NA
TGTGCCATCAGTGAAGACAGGGCCCGGAACACTGAAGCTTTCTTT CAISEDRARNTEAFF 15 TRBJ1-1 TRBV10-3 once TRBD1
TGCAGCGCCGCCAGGGACCGGGACAGACAGGGCTACACCTTC CSAARDRDRQGYTF 14 TRBJ1-2 TRBV29-1 NA TRBD1
TGTGCCAGCAGTGTCAACAGATACACTGAAGCTTTCTTT CASSVNRYTEAFF 13 TRBJ1-1 TRBV6-1 NA NA
TGTGCCAGCAGCTCACGACAGGGGGGGATCAACAATGAGCAGTTCTTC CASSSRQGGINNEQFF 16 TRBJ2-1 TRBV7-9 once TRBD1
TGCGCCAGCAGCAATAGTCAAGAGACCCAGTACTTC CASSNSQETQYF 12 TRBJ2-5 TRBV4-1 few NA
TGTGCCAGCAGCGACCAGGGTTTCGGTAATCAGCCCCAGCATTTT CASSDQGFGNQPQHF 15 TRBJ1-5 TRBV2 NA NA
TGTGCCAGCTCACCGCTCCCGGACAGACAAGAGACCCAGTACTTC CASSPLPDRQETQYF 15 TRBJ2-5 TRBV18 NA NA
TGTGCCAGCAGTGTAATGGGCAGCTCTGGAAACACCATATATTTT CASSVMGSSGNTIYF 15 TRBJ1-3 TRBV2 NA NA
TGTGCCACCAGCAGGGGGGGTAATGAAAAACTGTTTTTT CATSRGGNEKLFF 13 TRBJ1-4 TRBV15 NA NA
TGCGCCAGCAGCCAAGATAATAGCGTCTCCTACGAGCAGTACTTC CASSQDNSVSYEQYF 15 TRBJ2-7 TRBV4-3 few NA
TGTGCCAGCAGCTCCAGGGCCCTAGCGGGAGTGGAGACCCAGTACTTC CASSSRALAGVETQYF 16 TRBJ2-5 TRBV14 NA TRBD2
TGTGCCAGCAGTGGCGGCAGTTTGGAATACGAGCAGTACTTC CASSGGSLEYEQYF 14 TRBJ2-7 TRBV6-1 few NA
TGTGCCAGCAGTCCCAGACAGGGCACCCAGTACTTC CASSPRQGTQYF 12 TRBJ2-5 TRBV2 once TRBD1